One and the same sample provided the 6 T cell receptor beta chains below, sequenced in a study of T cell repertoires in cytomegalovirus infection (dated by TCRdb to between 2017 and 2020). Reads for this sample came from an Illumina HiSeq 1500. The raw public data were reprocessed by TCRdb itself: fastp quality trimming at Q25, MiXCR clonotype calling, in-frame beta chains only. Each entry is one CDR3 protein sequence, shown with its most common DNA and genes. In all, the sample holds 200,000 to 300,000 distinct CDR3 sequences, and approximately 9% of those were seen once. Roughly 15% of the sample is in the top ten clones. Sequenced input: PBMCs. These TCRs come from a human donor in good health (CMV status not recorded). Some clones in this sample may be carry-over from other donors' samples.

This clonotype showed up just a few times. The V gene is TRBV20-1, the J gene TRBJ2-7; 7 positions agree with TRBD2. V was clipped by 5 bases and J by 1 base; unmatched bases: 11. Germline loops: CDR1 DFQATT, CDR2 SNEGSKA (reference sequence). This CDR3 has 15 residues. The DNA for the CDR3 is TGCAGTGCTCCAAGGGCTGCGGGGGTATCCTACGAGCAGTACTTC. Its translation is CSAPRAAGVSYEQYF.

This clonotype was counted many times. The rearrangement links TRBV5-1 to TRBJ2-3; 9 positions match TRBD1. V lost 3 bases and J lost 4; bases outside the gene matches: 9. The V gene's germline CDR1 is SGHRS and CDR2 YFSETQ. This CDR3 spans 16 amino acids. The DNA of the CDR3 is TGCGCCAGCAGCTCCGTACAGGGGGCATGGCCAGATACGCAGTATTTT. Residues: CASSSVQGAWPDTQYF.

This clonotype was recorded at least ten times. The chain uses TRBV19 and TRBJ1-5, with TRBD1 as a possible D gene (5 bases). Germline values: CDR1 LNHDA, CDR2 SQIVND (reference sequence). The germline V and J ends were trimmed by 9 bases and 0 bases, with 21 bases remaining between them. The length of the CDR3 is 17 residues. The CDR3 spells CASQGRPKLYSNQPQHF. The CDR3 nucleotides are TGTGCCAGCCAGGGACGCCCGAAGCTCTATAGCAATCAGCCCCAGCATTTT.

The chain couples TRBV4-1 to TRBJ2-1; 9 bases agree with TRBD2. V trimming: 0 bases; J trimming: 3 bases; junction bases outside the gene matches: 6. CDR3 length: 17 amino acids. Germline V gene data show CDR1 as MGHRA and CDR2 as YSYEKL. The CDR3 DNA follows: TGCGCCAGCAGCCAAGATCTCAGCGGGGGGTACTACAATGAGCAGTTCTTC. Its translation: CASSQDLSGGYYNEQFF.

This clonotype was seen many times. J is TRBJ1-1 and V is TRBV7-2; D not resolved. There are 10 residues in the CDR3. CDR1 and CDR2 from the germline V gene are SGHTA and FQGNSA. Trimming took 5 bases from V and 7 from J, leaving 5 bases between them. In DNA form, the CDR3 reads TGTGCCAGCAGCGACGGTGAAGCTTTCTTT. As protein: CASSDGEAFF.

This clonotype came up many times. This sequence joins TRBV27 and TRBJ1-5, with no clear D. This CDR3 is 14 amino acids long. The germline gives CDR1 MNHEY, CDR2 SMNVEV (reference sequence). Trimming pared 6 bases from V and 0 bases from J, leaving 9 bases between. CDR3 nucleotide sequence: TGTGCCAGCAGGGAGTTTTTTAGCAATCAGCCCCAGCATTTT. Amino acid sequence: CASREFFSNQPQHF.